Presented here are 10 T cell receptor beta chains from one specimen sequenced in a study of blood T cells in healthy people across ages. Next came a second PCR, run for about 7 to 12 cycles, which used a sample-barcoded 5' primer along with a J-beta primer mix. TCRdb recomputed calls from the 5' RACE reads with MiXCR, one row per CDR3 protein. The sample consists of roughly 1.5 million distinct CDR3 sequences, less than 45% of them appearing once. Input material: blood. Receptor source: a woman between 18 and 29 years old in good health.

The V gene is TRBV12-3 or TRBV12-4, the J gene TRBJ2-7; TRBD2 might be the D (6 bases). CDR3 size: 13 residues. V was pared by 6 bases and J by 7 bases, with 16 bases between. The CDR3 protein is CASSPRDFGEQYF. CDR3 DNA: TGTGCCAGCAGCCCCCGGGACTTTGGGGAGCAGTACTTC.

In DNA, the CDR3 is TGTGCCAGCAGCAACCAACAGGGGACCTACAATGAGCAGTTCTTC. It translates to CASSNQQGTYNEQFF. The chain links TRBV12-3 or TRBV12-4 to TRBJ2-1; 7 bases map to TRBD1. With V trimmed by 6 bases and J by 2 bases, 7 bases remained unmatched. There are 15 residues in the CDR3.

The chain combines TRBV28 with TRBJ2-5, with TRBD2 identical over 10 bases. The tail of the sequence fits TRBJ2-7 better, so the J call may be wrong. CDR3 length: 15 amino acids. Germline CDR1 is MDHEN and CDR2 is SYDVKM. The CDR3 protein is CASSFHIAGGNEQYF. The CDR3 nucleotides are TGTGCCAGCAGCTTCCACATAGCGGGGGGAAACGAGCAGTACTTC.

The genes are TRBV5-6 and TRBJ2-4, with D perhaps matching TRBD1 or TRBD2 (5 bases each). Germline V lookup: CDR1 SGHDT, CDR2 YYEEEE. There are 14 residues in the CDR3. V gave up 3 bases and J gave up 6 bases, with 13 bases separating them. The CDR3 sequence: CASSWGLGANIQYF. CDR3 in DNA: TGTGCCAGCAGCTGGGGGTTAGGAGCAAACATTCAGTACTTC.

The chain is built from TRBV5-1 and TRBJ1-1, with D possibly matching TRBD1 (5 bases). The CDR3 sequence is 13 residues long. V was trimmed by 2 bases and J by 7 bases, leaving 12 bases between them. Looked up from germline, CDR1 is SGHRS and CDR2 is YFSETQ. In DNA, the CDR3 is TGCGCCAGCAGCTTCCTGGGGGTAAATGAAGCTTTCTTT. Its protein is CASSFLGVNEAFF. Variable domain in full (rest from reference TRBV5-1 and TRBJ1-1): KAGVTQTPRYLIKTRGQQVTLSCSPISGHRSVSWYQQTPGQGLQFLFEYFSETQRNKGNFPGRFSGRQFSNSRSEMNVSTLELGDSALYLCASSFLGVNEAFFGQGTRLTVV.

This chain uses TRBV6-1 with TRBJ1-5; 10 positions match TRBD1. CDR1 and CDR2 from the germline V gene are MNHNS and SASEGT. CDR3 size: 21 residues. J lost 2 bases, V lost 6 bases, and 22 bases had no gene match. The CDR3 reads CASSLRDRGSRKKNGNQPQHF. The CDR3 nucleotides read TGTGCCAGCAGCCTCCGGGACAGGGGAAGCCGGAAAAAAAATGGCAATCAGCCCCAGCATTTT.

V usage is TRBV12-3 or TRBV12-4 and J usage is TRBJ2-2, with TRBD1 matching over 7 bases. V lost 7 bases and J lost 8; bases outside the gene matches: 10. This CDR3 spans 14 amino acids. The CDR3 protein is CASTETGEAGELFF. As DNA, the CDR3 is TGTGCCAGCACGGAAACAGGGGAAGCGGGGGAGCTGTTTTTT.

This clonotype is a singleton in its sample. The genes are TRBV5-1 and TRBJ2-4; D is unclear. Judging by the DNA end, TRBJ2-7 fits better; the J call may be wrong. The CDR3 totals 12 residues. The V gene's germline CDR1 is SGHRS and CDR2 YFSETQ. The CDR3 bases are TGCGCCAGCAGCGTTCTTCCATACGAGCAGTACTTC. Translated, it gives CASSVLPYEQYF.

The table lists this clonotype with a few counts. The gene calls are TRBV5-1 and TRBJ2-1; TRBD2 agrees at 11 bases. This CDR3 region has 15 residues. Germline assignment: CDR1 SGHRS and CDR2 YFSETQ. The trim removed 4 bases at V and 9 bases at J, leaving 9 bases unmatched. The CDR3 DNA is TGCGCCAGCAGCCAAACTAGCGGGAGAAGTCTTGAGCAGTTCTTC. It yields the protein CASSQTSGRSLEQFF. The variable domain in full, completed from reference TRBV5-1 and TRBJ2-1, reads KAGVTQTPRYLIKTRGQQVTLSCSPISGHRSVSWYQQTPGQGLQFLFEYFSETQRNKGNFPGRFSGRQFSNSRSEMNVSTLELGDSALYLCASSQTSGRSLEQFFGPGTRLTVL.

V usage is TRBV14 and J usage is TRBJ2-5, with D unclear. Germline V lookup: CDR1 SGHDN, CDR2 FVKESK. V lost 0 bases and J 0 bases, leaving 5 bases between the germline ends. CDR3 length equals 14 residues. CDR3 bases: TGTGCCAGCAGCCAAGATTTAGACCAAGAGACCCAGTACTTC. This codes for CASSQDLDQETQYF.